One and the same sample provided the 12 T cell receptor beta chains below, sequenced in a study of response to subunit inactivated influenza vaccine. TCRdb passed the RT-PCR reads through MiXCR, listing each CDR3 protein once. This table has around 650,000 distinct CDR3 sequences, roughly 14% appearing once. Sequencing was performed on PBMCs from blood, taken 11 to 12 days after vaccination. All receptors come from a man aged 50 or older who received an inactivated influenza vaccine.

The chain combines TRBV30 with TRBJ2-6, with D perhaps being TRBD1 or TRBD2 (5 bases each). V was shortened by 8 bases and J by 0 bases, with 14 bases between the two germline ends. The CDR3 sequence is 15 residues long. Germline-derived CDR1 and CDR2 are GTSNPN and SVGIG (reference sequence). The CDR3 sequence is CARDQQASGANVLTF. CDR3 nucleotide sequence: TGTGCCCGGGACCAACAAGCCTCTGGGGCCAACGTCCTGACTTTC. Looking up the rest from reference TRBV30 and TRBJ2-6 gives the full variable domain: SQTIHQWPATLVQPVGSPLSLECTVEGTSNPNLYWYRQAAGRGLQLLFYSVGIGQISSEVPQNLSASRPQDRQFILSSKKLLLSDSGFYLCARDQQASGANVLTFGAGSRLTVL.

The chain has TRBV27 and TRBJ2-1; D call uncertain. Germline V CDR1 and CDR2: MNHEY, SMNVEV (reference sequence). The germline V and J ends were trimmed by 3 bases and 5 bases, with 11 bases remaining between them. CDR3 length equals 14 residues. CDR3 residues: CASSFGAANNEQFF. The CDR3 DNA reads as TGTGCCAGCAGTTTTGGCGCGGCGAACAATGAGCAGTTCTTC.

A few counts support this clonotype. This rearrangement joins TRBV20-1 to TRBJ2-7; 7 bases line up with TRBD1. The V and J ends lost 1 base and 2 bases, in that order; junction bases with no gene match: 5. The CDR3 consists of 14 residues. Germline V lookup: CDR1 DFQATT, CDR2 SNEGSKA (reference sequence). The DNA of the CDR3 is TGCAGTGCTAGAGCGCTTCAGGGGGCCTACGAGCAGTACTTC. It yields the protein CSARALQGAYEQYF.

This chain joins TRBV4-2 and TRBJ1-3, with TRBD1 as a possible D gene (6 bases). V dropped 6 bases and J dropped 0 bases, with 15 bases sitting between them. The CDR3 covers 16 residues. CDR1 is LGHNA, CDR2 YNFKEQ, per germline. CDR3 amino acids: CASSSEGGYSGNTIYF. DNA of the CDR3: TGTGCCAGCAGTTCGGAAGGGGGATACTCTGGAAACACCATATATTTT.

This clonotype was observed many times. CDR3 in amino acids: CASSLALFTTFNEQFF. In DNA form, the CDR3 reads TGTGCCAGCAGCTTAGCGCTCTTTACCACTTTCAATGAGCAGTTCTTC. V is TRBV7-6 and J is TRBJ2-1; D unclear. Germline lookup yields CDR1 SGHVS and CDR2 FNYEAQ. The CDR3 has 16 residues. Trimming cost V 0 bases and J 6 bases, with 15 bases left between them.

Only a few counts were recorded for this clonotype. The chain combines TRBV4-2 with TRBJ2-7, with 12 bases lining up with TRBD2. V was pared by 1 base and J by 1 base, with 2 bases of the junction left unmatched. Germline V gene sequence: CDR1 LGHNA, CDR2 YNFKEQ. The CDR3 consists of 16 residues. CDR3 DNA: TGTGCCAGCAGCCAAGCGACTAGCGGGGGATCCTACGAGCAGTACTTC. Translation gives CASSQATSGGSYEQYF.

This clonotype appeared a few times. The V call is TRBV5-6, the J call TRBJ2-7; 7 positions agree with TRBD1. This CDR3 contains 15 residues. The V gene's germline CDR1 is SGHDT and CDR2 YYEEEE. Trimming took 1 base from V and 2 from J; bases not matched to a gene: 6. In nucleotides, the CDR3 is TGTGCCAGCAGCTTGTTGTTCGGACAGGCCTACGAGCAGTACTTC. It yields the protein CASSLLFGQAYEQYF.

This clonotype was seen at least ten times. The V and J genes are TRBV5-1 and TRBJ2-3; a possible D gene is TRBD2 (5 bases). V lost 0 bases and J 1 base, leaving 9 bases between the germline ends. This CDR3 spans 15 amino acids. In germline, CDR1 is SGHRS, CDR2 YFSETQ. The CDR3 here is CASSLGSGRTDTQYF. The CDR3 DNA sequence: TGCGCCAGCAGCTTGGGGAGCGGTCGCACAGATACGCAGTATTTT. Using reference TRBV5-1 and TRBJ2-3 for the parts outside the CDR3, the full variable domain is KAGVTQTPRYLIKTRGQQVTLSCSPISGHRSVSWYQQTPGQGLQFLFEYFSETQRNKGNFPGRFSGRQFSNSRSEMNVSTLELGDSALYLCASSLGSGRTDTQYFGPGTRLTVL.

The V call is TRBV5-1, the J call TRBJ2-3; the match to TRBD2 covers 8 bases. There are 16 residues in the CDR3. Germline values: CDR1 SGHRS, CDR2 YFSETQ. With 2 bases clipped from V and 2 bases from J, the junction kept 7 bases outside the gene matches. CDR3 in DNA: TGCGCCAGCAGCTTCTTCATAGCGGGGCCCACAGATACGCAGTATTTT. Amino acids: CASSFFIAGPTDTQYF.

There are a few counts of this clonotype. The gene calls are TRBV20-1 and TRBJ2-5, with a weak D call TRBD1 (6 bases). The CDR3 consists of 14 residues. V lost 7 bases to trimming and J lost 0 bases, with 15 bases between them. CDR1 and CDR2 from the germline V gene are DFQATT and SNEGSKA (reference sequence). Here the CDR3 DNA reads TGCAGTGGCCTCCGGACAGCTAACCAAGAGACCCAGTACTTC. Translation gives CSGLRTANQETQYF.

The V gene is TRBV29-1, the J gene TRBJ1-2, with a possible D match to TRBD1 (5 bases). The germline gives CDR1 SQVTM, CDR2 ANQGSEA. The CDR3 is 13 residues long. With 1 base removed from V and 1 base from J, the gap between germline ends came to 7 bases. The CDR3 is CSVEGDLNYGYTF. CDR3 DNA sequence: TGCAGCGTTGAAGGGGACCTTAACTATGGCTACACCTTC. Together with reference TRBV29-1 and TRBJ1-2, the CDR3 gives the full variable domain: SAVISQKPSRDICQRGTSLTIQCQVDSQVTMMFWYRQQPGQSLTLIATANQGSEATYESGFVIDKFPISRPNLTFSTLTVSNMSPEDSSIYLCSVEGDLNYGYTFGSGTRLTVV.

This clonotype was counted a few times. The chain has TRBV2 and TRBJ2-4, with D possibly TRBD1 on 5 matching bases. The V end was cut by 7 bases, the J end by 4 bases, with 8 bases between. CDR1 is SNHLY, CDR2 FYNNEI, per germline. CDR3 length: 12 amino acids. The CDR3 loop is CASNDRKNIQYF. The CDR3 coding sequence is TGTGCCAGCAACGACAGAAAAAACATTCAGTACTTC.